These 10 T cell receptor beta chains were all obtained from the same sample, sequenced in a study of cytomegalovirus exposure and HLA in healthy donors. PCR was performed using 60 Vbeta and 13 Jbeta primers. This table comes from immunoSEQ multiplex PCR, and its TCRdb copy is limited to in-frame clones, with some not included. Of around 100,000 clones detected, 79% appear once; the ten largest clones hold 4%. Sequenced sample: PBMCs. The receptors stem from a man in his fifties in good health and CMV-seropositive.

This clone was seen only a few times. V usage is TRBV5-1 and J usage is TRBJ2-1, with D maybe TRBD2 (5 bases). The CDR3 sequence is 16 residues long. The germline V gene encodes CDR1 SGHRS and CDR2 YFSETQ. Trimming shortened V by 4 bases and J by 0 bases, and 14 bases separated the two germline ends. The CDR3 sequence: CASSVIGGRSYNEQFF. The CDR3 DNA sequence: TGCGCCAGCAGCGTGATAGGCGGGCGCTCCTACAATGAGCAGTTCTTC.

This rearrangement joins TRBV5-1 to TRBJ2-5; 7 bases agree with TRBD1. The CDR3 has 14 residues. J lost 5 bases, V lost 1 base, and 5 bases had no gene match. From germline, CDR1 is SGHRS and CDR2 YFSETQ. This chain's CDR3 is CASSLRGLGETQYF. DNA for the CDR3: TGCGCCAGCAGCTTGAGGGGGCTGGGCGAGACCCAGTACTTC.

This sequence joins TRBV15 and TRBJ2-3, with TRBD2 matching 9 bases. Germline-derived CDR1 and CDR2 are LNHNV and YYDKDF (reference sequence). The V gene end was trimmed by 1 base and the J gene end by 3 bases; junction bases not matched to a gene: 5. The CDR3 totals 16 residues. As DNA, the CDR3 is TGTGCCACCAGCAGAGCGGCGGGAGGGAGGACAGATACGCAGTATTTT. Translation gives CATSRAAGGRTDTQYF.

V and J are TRBV15 and TRBJ2-3, with 9 bases identical to TRBD1. The CDR3 has 16 amino acids. Germline V CDR1 and CDR2: LNHNV, YYDKDF (reference sequence). V was pared by 0 bases and J by 5 bases, with 6 bases of the junction left unmatched. CDR3 residues: CATSREPGTGLDTQYF. CDR3 nucleotide sequence: TGTGCCACCAGCAGAGAGCCCGGGACAGGGTTAGATACGCAGTATTTT.

V gene TRBV7-9 combines with J gene TRBJ2-7; 9 bases match TRBD1. Losses at the gene ends were 5 bases for V and 3 bases for J; bases not matched to a gene: 8. The CDR3 spans 15 residues. Per germline, CDR1 SEHNR and CDR2 FQNEAQ (reference sequence). The DNA for the CDR3 is TGTGCCAGCAGCACACCGGGACAGGGAGTCTACGAGCAGTACTTC. Its translation is CASSTPGQGVYEQYF.

This clone was counted a single time. This chain's CDR3 is CASSLKWTSGRYARYEQYF. In DNA form, the CDR3 reads TGTGCCAGCAGCTTGAAGTGGACTAGCGGGAGGTACGCAAGATACGAGCAGTACTTC. The chain employs TRBV5-6 and TRBJ2-7; 14 nucleotides match TRBD2. CDR3 length: 19 amino acids. The J segment lost 4 bases and the V segment lost 1 base, leaving 13 bases of the junction unmatched. The germline gives CDR1 SGHDT, CDR2 YYEEEE.

This rearrangement joins TRBV6-1 to TRBJ2-2, with a weak D call TRBD2 (6 bases). The CDR3 consists of 15 residues. V lost 6 bases to trimming and J lost 4 bases, with 15 bases between them. CDR1 is MNHNS, CDR2 SASEGT, per germline. CDR3 sequence: CASREAGIGTGELFF. CDR3 DNA: TGTGCCAGCAGGGAGGCGGGGATAGGCACCGGGGAGCTGTTTTTT.

V usage is TRBV15 and J usage is TRBJ2-1; 7 bases align to TRBD1. V was clipped by 5 bases and J by 1 base; unmatched bases: 5. The CDR3 totals 15 residues. CDR1 and CDR2 (germline): LNHNV, YYDKDF (reference sequence). For the CDR3, the DNA is TGTGCCACCAGCCCTCGACAGGGTTCCTACAATGAGCAGTTCTTC. It translates to CATSPRQGSYNEQFF.

The genes are TRBV7-3 and TRBJ2-3; D is perhaps TRBD2 (5 bases). The CDR3 consists of 13 residues. V lost 5 bases and J 4 bases, leaving 10 bases between the germline ends. From germline, CDR1 is SGHTA and CDR2 FQGTGA. For the CDR3, the DNA is TGTGCCAGCAGCATAGCGATGTCAGATACGCAGTATTTT. As protein: CASSIAMSDTQYF. The entire variable domain, with the rest obtained from reference TRBV7-3 and TRBJ2-3, is as follows: GAGVSQTPSNKVTEKGKYVELRCDPISGHTALYWYRQSLGQGPEFLIYFQGTGAADDSGLPNDRFFAVRPEGSVSTLKIQRTERGDSAVYLCASSIAMSDTQYFGPGTRLTVL.

This chain joins TRBV6-6 and TRBJ2-5, with TRBD2 identical over 9 bases. CDR3 length: 15 residues. Looked up from germline, CDR1 is MNHNY and CDR2 is SVGAGI (reference sequence). With V trimmed by 1 base and J by 1 base, 1 base remained unmatched. CDR3 sequence: CASSYLREGQETQYF. CDR3 sequence (DNA): TGTGCCAGCAGTTACTTGCGGGAGGGCCAAGAGACCCAGTACTTC.